The 32 T cell receptor beta chains given below trace back to one sample, sequenced in a study of PD-1 blockade in classical Hodgkin lymphoma. Profiled with immunoSEQ multiplex PCR; TCRdb holds only in-frame clones, not every one. The sample yields 90,000 to 100,000 clones, 75% to 85% seen once. All patients relapsed after autologous stem cell transplantation, and brentuximab vedotin exposure varied. Sequencing used peripheral blood mononuclear cells (PBMCs), obtained before the second cycle of nivolumab. The receptors here all came from a human donor with classical Hodgkin lymphoma.

The chain employs TRBV28 and TRBJ2-1; TRBD2 agrees at 10 bases. The germline V gene has CDR1 MDHEN and CDR2 SYDVKM. The CDR3 covers 17 residues. V trimming: 5 bases; J trimming: 5 bases; junction bases outside the gene matches: 12. The CDR3 loop is CASSLQMTSGLHNEQFF. CDR3 nucleotide sequence: TGTGCCAGCAGTCTGCAAATGACTAGCGGGCTTCACAATGAGCAGTTCTTC.

The chain uses TRBV5-6 and TRBJ2-7, with D uncertain. Looked up from germline, CDR1 is SGHDT and CDR2 is YYEEEE. This CDR3 contains 12 residues. Trimming stripped 0 bases from V and 3 bases from J, with 4 bases between. CDR3 in DNA: TGTGCCAGCAGCTTGGACGTCTACGAGCAGTACTTC. This codes for CASSLDVYEQYF.

The rearrangement links TRBV19 to TRBJ2-5, with 7 bases fitting TRBD2. Per the germline V gene, CDR1 is LNHDA and CDR2 is SQIVND (reference sequence). The CDR3 covers 12 residues. The ends lost 5 bases at V and 7 bases at J; junction bases unmatched: 4. The CDR3 sequence: CASSFSGGTQYF. As DNA, the CDR3 is TGTGCCAGTAGTTTCTCGGGGGGGACCCAGTACTTC.

Only one count was recorded for this clone. J is TRBJ2-3 and V is TRBV18, with 7 bases matching TRBD2. The trim removed 6 bases at V and 5 bases at J, leaving 11 bases unmatched. Per germline, CDR1 KGHSH and CDR2 LQKENI. This CDR3 comprises 15 residues. The CDR3 DNA follows: TGTGCCAGCTCCCCCCCGGCGGGAGCGGAAGATACGCAGTATTTT. Its translation is CASSPPAGAEDTQYF.

The chain has TRBV6-6 and TRBJ2-3; D is unresolved. Germline V gene lookup returns CDR1 MNHNY and CDR2 SVGAGI (reference sequence). Deletions cut 0 bases from V and 0 bases from J, with 7 bases between. There are 15 residues in the CDR3. The CDR3 DNA follows: TGTGCCAGCAGTTACTCTCGGACCAGCACAGATACGCAGTATTTT. It yields the protein CASSYSRTSTDTQYF.

V is TRBV18 and J is TRBJ2-3; 9 bases agree with TRBD2. The CDR3 extends over 15 amino acids. Germline values: CDR1 KGHSH, CDR2 LQKENI. V trimming: 4 bases; J trimming: 4 bases; junction bases outside the gene matches: 6. The CDR3 spells CASSRNSGSADTQYF. The CDR3 DNA sequence: TGTGCCAGCTCACGGAATAGCGGGAGCGCAGATACGCAGTATTTT.

The chain employs TRBV6-4 and TRBJ2-1; 10 positions match TRBD2. The germline V gene has CDR1 MRHNA and CDR2 SNTAGT. V was pared by 4 bases and J by 0 bases, with 6 bases of the junction left unmatched. This CDR3 comprises 17 residues. CDR3 in DNA: TGTGCCAGCAGTGGTGCTAGCGGGAGTCTCTCCTACAATGAGCAGTTCTTC. The encoded protein is CASSGASGSLSYNEQFF.

The genes are TRBV27 and TRBJ2-3, with D unclear. Deletions cut 3 bases from V and 1 base from J, with 8 bases between. Germline-derived CDR1 and CDR2 are MNHEY and SMNVEV (reference sequence). The CDR3 spans 14 residues. The CDR3 loop reads CASSLGSGTDTQYF. The CDR3 DNA reads as TGTGCCAGCAGTTTGGGGTCAGGCACAGATACGCAGTATTTT.

The genes are TRBV18 and TRBJ2-2; 8 nucleotides align to TRBD2. J was trimmed by 6 bases and V by 1 base; bases with no gene match: 10. Looked up from germline, CDR1 is KGHSH and CDR2 is LQKENI. The CDR3 is made up of 17 amino acids. The CDR3 is CASSPLSTAGDPGELFF. The CDR3, as DNA: TGTGCCAGCTCACCACTGTCGACAGCGGGAGACCCCGGGGAGCTGTTTTTT.

The chain has TRBV2 and TRBJ2-3, with a tentative D call TRBD1 (6 bases). V was clipped by 6 bases and J by 4 bases, with 11 bases between them. Germline-derived CDR1 and CDR2 are SNHLY and FYNNEI. This CDR3 region has 13 residues. The CDR3 sequence: CASRRQAPDTQYF. CDR3 bases: TGTGCCAGCAGACGACAGGCCCCAGATACGCAGTATTTT.

The V and J genes are TRBV15 and TRBJ2-6; 7 bases align to TRBD1. Germline CDR1 is LNHNV and CDR2 is YYDKDF (reference sequence). There are 16 residues in the CDR3. With V trimmed by 1 base and J by 2 bases, 2 bases remained unmatched. CDR3: CATSRAGQAGANVLTF. The DNA for the CDR3 is TGTGCCACCAGCAGAGCCGGACAGGCTGGGGCCAACGTCCTGACTTTC.

The chain is built from TRBV5-3 and TRBJ2-1, with D uncertain. TRBV5-3 is known as an ORF, though its function is uncertain. The CDR3 is 14 residues long. The V and J ends lost 5 bases and 0 bases respectively, with 9 bases between them. The CDR3: CARSITVSYNEQFF. CDR3 DNA: TGTGCCAGAAGTATAACAGTCTCCTACAATGAGCAGTTCTTC.

This clone was recorded once. DNA of the CDR3: TGTGCCAGCAGCTTGGGGTCAGGGACAACTACCTACGAGCAGTACTTC. It codes for CASSLGSGTTTYEQYF. The V gene is TRBV11-2, the J gene TRBJ2-7, with D possibly being TRBD1 (6 bases). CDR3 size: 16 residues. With 3 bases removed from V and 2 bases from J, the gap between germline ends came to 17 bases. Germline V CDR1 and CDR2: SGHAT, FQNNGV. Looking up the rest from reference TRBV11-2 and TRBJ2-7 gives the full variable domain: EAGVAQSPRYKIIEKRQSVAFWCNPISGHATLYWYQQILGQGPKLLIQFQNNGVVDDSQLPKDRFSAERLKGVDSTLKIQPAKLEDSAVYLCASSLGSGTTTYEQYFGPGTRLTVT.

The chain is built from TRBV19 and TRBJ1-1; 7 bases are a match to TRBD1. Trimming took 4 bases from V and 0 from J; bases not matched to a gene: 5. Germline CDR1 and CDR2: LNHDA and SQIVND (reference sequence). This CDR3 has 15 residues. The chain's CDR3 is CASSSQGQMNTEAFF. In DNA, the CDR3 is TGTGCCAGTAGTAGCCAGGGACAGATGAACACTGAAGCTTTCTTT.

The chain couples TRBV28 to TRBJ2-1; tentatively, D is TRBD1 or TRBD2 (6 bases each). Looked up from germline, CDR1 is MDHEN and CDR2 is SYDVKM. The CDR3 is 16 residues long. Between the trimmed V and J ends, which lost 6 bases and 8 bases, there was a span of 23 bases. The CDR3 protein is CASSLRGTSLGDEQFF. CDR3 DNA sequence: TGTGCCAGCAGCCTACGCGGGACATCACTTGGTGATGAGCAGTTCTTC. Full variable domain (rest looked up from reference TRBV28 and TRBJ2-1): DVKVTQSSRYLVKRTGEKVFLECVQDMDHENMFWYRQDPGLGLRLIYFSYDVKMKEKGDIPEGYSVSREKKERFSLILESASTNQTSMYLCASSLRGTSLGDEQFFGPGTRLTVL.

The chain couples TRBV27 to TRBJ2-3; 9 positions agree with TRBD2. Germline CDR1 MNHEY, CDR2 SMNVEV (reference sequence). Germline trimming cut 6 bases from V and 4 bases from J; bases unmatched to any gene: 8. This CDR3 spans 15 amino acids. The CDR3 DNA reads as TGTGCCAGCAGGACGATAGCGGGAGCAGCAGATACGCAGTATTTT. Translation gives CASRTIAGAADTQYF.

This chain uses TRBV5-4 with TRBJ2-7; D is perhaps TRBD2 (5 bases). Trimming removed 4 bases from V and 6 bases from J, with 14 bases in between. Looked up from germline, CDR1 is SGHNT and CDR2 is YYREEE (reference sequence). The length of the CDR3 is 13 residues. The CDR3 reads CASSHLAGLEQYF. CDR3 DNA: TGTGCCAGCAGCCACCTCGCGGGCCTCGAGCAGTACTTC.

CDR3 nucleotides: TGTGCCAGCAGCCGGGGGTATGGCGGGGAGCTGTTTTTT. It is translated as CASSRGYGGELFF. The rearrangement links TRBV7-3 to TRBJ2-2, with a tentative D call TRBD2 (6 bases). V was shortened by 5 bases and J by 7 bases, with 11 bases between the two germline ends. This CDR3 has 13 residues. Germline CDR1 is SGHTA and CDR2 is FQGTGA.

The rearrangement joins TRBV7-2 to TRBJ2-3; weak D call: TRBD2 (6 bases). CDR3 size: 17 residues. The germline V gene has CDR1 SGHTA and CDR2 FQGNSA. With 0 bases removed from V and 0 bases from J, the gap between germline ends came to 13 bases. CDR3 nucleotides: TGTGCCAGCAGCTTAGCGCATAGCGGATGGAGCACAGATACGCAGTATTTT. Translated, it gives CASSLAHSGWSTDTQYF.

This clone showed up just a few times. The chain links TRBV2 to TRBJ2-1; 10 nucleotides match TRBD2. Germline assignment: CDR1 SNHLY and CDR2 FYNNEI. The CDR3 extends over 16 amino acids. V lost 6 bases, J lost 6 bases, and 11 bases stayed unmatched. The CDR3 loop is CASSPRRLAGANEQFF. CDR3 DNA sequence: TGTGCCAGCAGCCCTAGAAGGCTAGCGGGAGCCAATGAGCAGTTCTTC.

This clone was observed a handful of times. The chain has TRBV5-1 and TRBJ2-5; 7 nucleotides match TRBD1. This CDR3 has 15 amino acids. Trimming cost V 4 bases and J 4 bases; bases outside gene matches: 10. CDR1 SGHRS and CDR2 YFSETQ come from the germline V gene. DNA of the CDR3: TGCGCCAGCAGCGGACCTACAGGGGTAGGAGAGACCCAGTACTTC. Translated: CASSGPTGVGETQYF. Supplemented by reference TRBV5-1 and TRBJ2-5, the full variable domain reads KAGVTQTPRYLIKTRGQQVTLSCSPISGHRSVSWYQQTPGQGLQFLFEYFSETQRNKGNFPGRFSGRQFSNSRSEMNVSTLELGDSALYLCASSGPTGVGETQYFGPGTRLLVL.

J is TRBJ2-1 and V is TRBV9, with D possibly matching TRBD2 (5 bases). CDR1 SGDLS and CDR2 YYNGEE come from the germline V gene. Trimming cost V 0 bases and J 7 bases, with 20 bases left between them. The CDR3 runs to 17 residues. This CDR3 reads CASSVGPPGTTGNEQFF. The CDR3 nucleotides read TGTGCCAGCAGCGTAGGCCCTCCGGGAACGACGGGGAATGAGCAGTTCTTC. Based on the CDR3 plus reference TRBV9 and TRBJ2-1, the full variable domain is DSGVTQTPKHLITATGQRVTLRCSPRSGDLSVYWYQQSLDQGLQFLIQYYNGEERAKGNILERFSAQQFPDLHSELNLSSLELGDSALYFCASSVGPPGTTGNEQFFGPGTRLTVL.

V is TRBV5-6 and J is TRBJ2-2, with 11 bases identical to TRBD2. Germline V gene data show CDR1 as SGHDT and CDR2 as YYEEEE. The CDR3 spans 16 residues. Losses at the gene ends were 2 bases for V and 4 bases for J; bases not matched to a gene: 4. The DNA of the CDR3 is TGTGCCAGCAGCTTATTTAGCGGGAGGGCCACCGGGGAGCTGTTTTTT. It encodes CASSLFSGRATGELFF.

V gene TRBV9 combines with J gene TRBJ2-5, with 16 positions matching TRBD2. In germline, CDR1 is SGDLS, CDR2 YYNGEE. With V trimmed by 4 bases and J by 5 bases, 11 bases remained unmatched. The CDR3 length is 18 residues. The CDR3 DNA sequence: TGTGCCAGCAGCTCGGGACTAGCGGGAGGGCCGGGGGTGGAGACCCAGTACTTC. Residues: CASSSGLAGGPGVETQYF.

The V and J genes are TRBV6-1 and TRBJ1-5, with D possibly being TRBD1 (5 bases). Trimming removed 6 bases at V and 5 bases at J, with 11 bases between. Germline-derived CDR1 and CDR2 are MNHNS and SASEGT. The CDR3 extends over 13 amino acids. The CDR3, as DNA: TGTGCCAGCAGGACGGCAGGGTATCAGCCCCAGCATTTT. It specifies CASRTAGYQPQHF.

The genes are TRBV7-9 and TRBJ1-4; D perhaps matches TRBD1 (5 bases). Germline V gene sequence: CDR1 SEHNR, CDR2 FQNEAQ (reference sequence). V lost 2 bases and J 7 bases, leaving 17 bases between the germline ends. The CDR3 is 16 amino acids. CDR3 region: CASSLSGPPSGEKLFF. For the CDR3, the DNA is TGTGCCAGCAGCTTATCAGGGCCCCCCTCGGGTGAAAAACTGTTTTTT.

The chain carries TRBV11-2 and TRBJ2-5; D may match TRBD1 or TRBD2 (5 bases each). The CDR3 loop spans 15 amino acids. The V gene lost 2 bases and the J gene lost 4 bases, with 14 bases spanning the gap. The germline CDR1 and CDR2 sequences are SGHAT and FQNNGV. The CDR3 here is CASSLRGAGGETQYF. DNA for the CDR3: TGTGCCAGCAGCTTACGAGGGGCTGGGGGAGAGACCCAGTACTTC.

This CDR3 reads CAISERQGSIQPQHF. The CDR3 coding sequence is TGTGCCATCAGTGAGCGGCAGGGTTCAATTCAGCCCCAGCATTTT. The rearrangement joins TRBV10-3 to TRBJ1-5; tentative D call: TRBD1 (5 bases). Trimming cost V 2 bases and J 6 bases, with 14 bases left between them. Germline V gives CDR1 ENHRY, CDR2 SYGVKD. The CDR3 is made up of 15 amino acids.

This clone was counted once. The rearrangement joins TRBV9 to TRBJ2-2, with D unresolved. The CDR3 length is 14 residues. Trimming left V 2 bases short and J 3 bases short, with 8 bases between. CDR1 is SGDLS and CDR2 is YYNGEE in the germline V gene. The chain's CDR3 is CASSVRRDTGELFF. The DNA for the CDR3 is TGTGCCAGCAGCGTGCGACGCGACACCGGGGAGCTGTTTTTT.

The table lists this clone with a few counts. The chain has TRBV7-7 and TRBJ2-1, with 10 nucleotides matching TRBD2. V was pared by 5 bases and J by 6 bases, with 7 bases of the junction left unmatched. The CDR3 loop spans 15 amino acids. CDR1 and CDR2 (germline): SSHAT, FNYEAQ (reference sequence). The CDR3 DNA reads TGTGCCAGCAGCCCCCTAGCGGGAGCCCCCAATGAGCAGTTCTTC. Amino acids: CASSPLAGAPNEQFF.

The chain joins TRBV10-3 to TRBJ2-1, with a possible D match to TRBD2 (6 bases). The CDR3 consists of 12 residues. Germline-derived CDR1 and CDR2 are ENHRY and SYGVKD. V gave up 7 bases and J gave up 6 bases, with 10 bases separating them. The CDR3 DNA reads as TGTGCCATCACCGGGGGAGCCAATGAGCAGTTCTTC. Translated: CAITGGANEQFF.

The rearrangement uses TRBV27 and TRBJ2-3; possibly TRBD1 or TRBD2 for D (5 bases each). This CDR3 is built from 14 residues. Germline CDR1 is MNHEY and CDR2 is SMNVEV (reference sequence). V was pared by 6 bases and J by 7 bases, with 17 bases between. The CDR3 DNA is TGTGCCAGCAGCCGGGACCCGGTCACTTATACGCAGTATTTT. It codes for CASSRDPVTYTQYF.